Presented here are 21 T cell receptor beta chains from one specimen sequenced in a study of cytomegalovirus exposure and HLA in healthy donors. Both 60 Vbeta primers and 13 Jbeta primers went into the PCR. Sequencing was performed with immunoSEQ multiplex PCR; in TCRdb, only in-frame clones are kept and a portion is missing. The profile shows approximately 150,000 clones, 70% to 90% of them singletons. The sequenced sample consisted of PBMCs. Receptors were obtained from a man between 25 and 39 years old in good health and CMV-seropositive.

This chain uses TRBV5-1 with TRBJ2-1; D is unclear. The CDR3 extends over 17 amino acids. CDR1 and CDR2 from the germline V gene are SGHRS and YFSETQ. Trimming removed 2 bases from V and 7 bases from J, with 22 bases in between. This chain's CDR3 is CASSFRFGPEVKNEQFF. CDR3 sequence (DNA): TGCGCCAGCAGCTTCCGTTTCGGCCCCGAGGTAAAGAATGAGCAGTTCTTC.

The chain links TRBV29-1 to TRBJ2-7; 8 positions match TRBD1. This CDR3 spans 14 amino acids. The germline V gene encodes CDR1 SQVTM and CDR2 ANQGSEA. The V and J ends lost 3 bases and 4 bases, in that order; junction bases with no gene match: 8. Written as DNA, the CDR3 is TGCAGCGTTGAGGAGACAGGGGAAGTTTACGAGCAGTACTTC. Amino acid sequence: CSVEETGEVYEQYF.

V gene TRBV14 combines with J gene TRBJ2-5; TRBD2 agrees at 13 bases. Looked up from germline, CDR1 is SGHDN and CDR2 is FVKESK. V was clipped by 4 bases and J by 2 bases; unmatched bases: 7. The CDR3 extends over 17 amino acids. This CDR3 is CASSLGTSGTLQETQYF. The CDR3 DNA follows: TGTGCCAGCAGCCTTGGGACTAGCGGGACACTACAAGAGACCCAGTACTTC.

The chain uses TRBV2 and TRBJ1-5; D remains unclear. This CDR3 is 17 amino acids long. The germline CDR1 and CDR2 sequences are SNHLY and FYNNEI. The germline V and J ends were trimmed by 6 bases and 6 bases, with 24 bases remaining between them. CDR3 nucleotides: TGTGCCAGCAGCAACCTACCCGCCGGGTTGTTGATTCAGCCCCAGCATTTT. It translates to CASSNLPAGLLIQPQHF.

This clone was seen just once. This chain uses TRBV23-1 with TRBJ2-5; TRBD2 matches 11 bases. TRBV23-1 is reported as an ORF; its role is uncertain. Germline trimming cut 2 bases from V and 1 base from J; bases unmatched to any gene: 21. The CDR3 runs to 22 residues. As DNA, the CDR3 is TGCGCCAGCAGTCAACTTGTAGAGGGGCAGACCGGGACTAGCGGTTCCCAAGAGACCCAGTACTTC. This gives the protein CASSQLVEGQTGTSGSQETQYF.

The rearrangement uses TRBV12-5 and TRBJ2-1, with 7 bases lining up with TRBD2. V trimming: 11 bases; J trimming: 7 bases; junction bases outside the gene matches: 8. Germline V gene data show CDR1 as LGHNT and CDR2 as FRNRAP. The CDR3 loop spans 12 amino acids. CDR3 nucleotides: TGTGCTGATAAGCGGGAAGTAAATGAGCAGTTCTTC. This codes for CADKREVNEQFF.

The CDR3 is CALLGQVNSPLHF. The CDR3 DNA reads as TGTGCCCTATTAGGACAAGTAAATTCACCCCTCCACTTT. The J gene is TRBJ1-6, the V gene TRBV2, with D possibly matching TRBD1 (5 bases). The germline V gene encodes CDR1 SNHLY and CDR2 FYNNEI. Trimming took 11 bases from V and 7 from J, leaving 15 bases between them. This CDR3 region has 13 residues. Full variable domain (rest looked up from reference TRBV2 and TRBJ1-6): EPEVTQTPSHQVTQMGQEVILRCVPISNHLYFYWYRQILGQKVEFLVSFYNNEISEKSEIFDDQFSVERPDGSNFTLKIRSTKLEDSAMYFCALLGQVNSPLHFGNGTRLTVT.

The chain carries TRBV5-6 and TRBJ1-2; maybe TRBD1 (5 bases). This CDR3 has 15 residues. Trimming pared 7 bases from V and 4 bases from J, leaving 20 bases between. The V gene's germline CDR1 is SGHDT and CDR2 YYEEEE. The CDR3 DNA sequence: TGTGCCAGCCTCGAAGCTGGGGCCGGGCCCTATGGCTACACCTTC. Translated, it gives CASLEAGAGPYGYTF.

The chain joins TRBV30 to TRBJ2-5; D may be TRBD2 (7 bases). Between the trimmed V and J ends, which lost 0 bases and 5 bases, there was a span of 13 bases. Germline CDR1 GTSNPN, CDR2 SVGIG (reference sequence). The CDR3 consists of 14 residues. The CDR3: CAWSVGEGGETQYF. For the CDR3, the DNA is TGTGCCTGGAGTGTCGGGGAGGGGGGCGAGACCCAGTACTTC.

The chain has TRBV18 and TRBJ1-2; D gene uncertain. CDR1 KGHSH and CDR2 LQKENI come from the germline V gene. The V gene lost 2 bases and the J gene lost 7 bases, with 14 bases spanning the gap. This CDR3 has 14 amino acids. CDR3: CASSPSRRIIGYTF. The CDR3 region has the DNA TGTGCCAGCTCACCATCGCGGAGGATCATTGGCTACACCTTC.

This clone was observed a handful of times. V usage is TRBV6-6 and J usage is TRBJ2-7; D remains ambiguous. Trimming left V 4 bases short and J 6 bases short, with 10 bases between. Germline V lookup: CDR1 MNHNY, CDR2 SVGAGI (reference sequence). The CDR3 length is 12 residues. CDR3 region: CASSFPSSEQYF. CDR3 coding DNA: TGTGCCAGCAGTTTCCCAAGCTCCGAGCAGTACTTC.

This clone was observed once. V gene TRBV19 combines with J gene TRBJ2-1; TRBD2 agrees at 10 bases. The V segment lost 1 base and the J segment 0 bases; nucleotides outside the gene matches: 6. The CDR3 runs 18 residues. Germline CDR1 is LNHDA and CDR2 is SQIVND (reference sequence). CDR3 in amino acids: CASSIVGPSGSSYNEQFF. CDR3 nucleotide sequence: TGTGCCAGTAGTATAGTAGGGCCTAGCGGGAGCTCCTACAATGAGCAGTTCTTC.

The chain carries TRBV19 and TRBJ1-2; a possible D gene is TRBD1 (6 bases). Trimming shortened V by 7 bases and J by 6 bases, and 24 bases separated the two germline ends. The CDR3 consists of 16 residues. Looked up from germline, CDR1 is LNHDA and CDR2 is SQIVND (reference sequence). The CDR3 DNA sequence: TGTGCCAGTACGAAGAATTCGCTTTCACAGGGTAATGGCTACACCTTC. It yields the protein CASTKNSLSQGNGYTF.

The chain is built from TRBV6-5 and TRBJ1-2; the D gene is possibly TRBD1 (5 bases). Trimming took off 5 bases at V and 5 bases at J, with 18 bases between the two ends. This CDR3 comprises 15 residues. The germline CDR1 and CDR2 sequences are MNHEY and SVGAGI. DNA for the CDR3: TGTGCCAGCAGTGGCGTGGGGCGGGCGGGGTATGGCTACACCTTC. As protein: CASSGVGRAGYGYTF.

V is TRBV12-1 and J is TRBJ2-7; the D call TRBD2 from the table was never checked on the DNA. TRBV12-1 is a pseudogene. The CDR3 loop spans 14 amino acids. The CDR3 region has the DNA TGTGCCAGCAGCTTTGTGGGGGGACCCTACGAGCAGTACTTC. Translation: CASSFVGGPYEQYF.

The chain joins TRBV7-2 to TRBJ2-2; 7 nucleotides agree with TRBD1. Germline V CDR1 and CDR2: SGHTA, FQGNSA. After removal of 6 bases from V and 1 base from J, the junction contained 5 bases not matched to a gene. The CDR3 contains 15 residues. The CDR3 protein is CASRLNRGNTGELFF. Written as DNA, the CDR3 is TGTGCCAGCAGATTGAACAGGGGGAACACCGGGGAGCTGTTTTTT.

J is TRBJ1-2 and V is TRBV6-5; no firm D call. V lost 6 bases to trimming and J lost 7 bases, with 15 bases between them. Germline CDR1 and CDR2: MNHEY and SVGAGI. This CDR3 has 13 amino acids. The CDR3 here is CASSRTRRGGYTF. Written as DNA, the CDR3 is TGTGCCAGCAGCCGGACGCGTCGGGGTGGCTACACCTTC.

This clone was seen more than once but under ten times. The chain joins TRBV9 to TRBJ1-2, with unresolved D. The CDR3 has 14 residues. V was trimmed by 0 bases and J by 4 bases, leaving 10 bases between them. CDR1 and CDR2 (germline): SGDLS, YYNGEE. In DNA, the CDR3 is TGTGCCAGCAGCGTAGACCCGGGAGGCTATGGCTACACCTTC. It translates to CASSVDPGGYGYTF.

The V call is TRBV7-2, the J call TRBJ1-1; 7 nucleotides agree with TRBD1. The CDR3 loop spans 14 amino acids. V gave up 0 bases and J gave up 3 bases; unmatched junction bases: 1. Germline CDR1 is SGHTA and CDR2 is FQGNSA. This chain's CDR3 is CASSLAQGDTEAFF. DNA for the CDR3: TGTGCCAGCAGCTTAGCCCAGGGGGACACTGAAGCTTTCTTT.

The CDR3 DNA sequence: TGTGCCAGCAGCGAGACTAGCGGGAGCTCCTACGAGCAGTACTTC. The encoded protein is CASSETSGSSYEQYF. The chain recombines TRBV7-2 with TRBJ2-7; the match to TRBD2 covers 12 bases. V lost 5 bases to trimming and J lost 0 bases; unmatched junction nucleotides: 2. The CDR3 loop spans 15 amino acids. Germline lookup yields CDR1 SGHTA and CDR2 FQGNSA.

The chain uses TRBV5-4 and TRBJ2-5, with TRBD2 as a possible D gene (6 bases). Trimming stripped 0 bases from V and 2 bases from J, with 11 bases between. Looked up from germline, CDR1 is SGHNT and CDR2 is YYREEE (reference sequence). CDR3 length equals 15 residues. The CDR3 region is CASSLAGDLQETQYF. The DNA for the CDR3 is TGTGCCAGCAGCTTGGCGGGAGATCTGCAAGAGACCCAGTACTTC.